Below, 22 T cell receptor beta chains from the same sample are listed, as sequenced in a study of spatial heterogeneity in lung cancer. Using its own MiXCR run on the 5' RACE reads, TCRdb lists one record per CDR3 protein. This sample carries roughly 99,000 distinct CDR3 sequences, around 19% of them seen once, and the ten largest clones take around a fifth. Time point specified: blood at routine non-recurrence follow-up after resection. The specimen comprised PBMCs, sampled at follow-up. Receptors were obtained from a male donor with early-stage non-small cell lung cancer.

This clonotype was seen more than once but under ten times. Since a much larger clone is just one base distant, this may be a read error. V and J are TRBV11-2 and TRBJ2-5, with 8 positions matching TRBD2. Germline CDR1 SGHAT, CDR2 FQNNGV. V was clipped by 1 base and J by 3 bases; unmatched bases: 1. This CDR3 spans 14 amino acids. The CDR3 protein is CASSLAGGKETQYF. The CDR3 DNA sequence: TGTGCCAGCAGCTTAGCGGGGGGGAAAGAGACCCAGTACTTC.

This chain connects TRBV29-1 to TRBJ1-5; 7 bases are shared with TRBD1. There are 17 residues in the CDR3. V trimming: 7 bases; J trimming: 5 bases; junction bases outside the gene matches: 20. In germline, CDR1 is SQVTM, CDR2 ANQGSEA. The CDR3 nucleotides are TGCAGCGCCCAAGTCGGTCAGGGGGGGAGACGGGATCAGCCCCAGCATTTT. This sequence encodes CSAQVGQGGRRDQPQHF.

This clonotype was found many times. The V and J genes are TRBV19 and TRBJ2-7, with TRBD1 matching over 8 bases. The germline V gene has CDR1 LNHDA and CDR2 SQIVND (reference sequence). V was clipped by 4 bases and J by 5 bases; unmatched bases: 10. The CDR3 covers 15 residues. The CDR3 bases are TGTGCCAGTAGTACGCTTCTGACAGGGGTGGACGAGCAGTACTTC. It codes for CASSTLLTGVDEQYF.

This chain links TRBV4-3 with TRBJ1-2; TRBD1 matches 7 bases. The V gene's germline CDR1 is LGHNA and CDR2 YSLEER. Trimming at V came to 0 bases and at J to 3 bases, leaving 4 bases not matched to a gene. CDR3 length: 15 amino acids. CDR3 residues: CASSQDQGGYYGYTF. The CDR3 DNA reads as TGCGCCAGCAGCCAAGATCAGGGGGGGTACTATGGCTACACCTTC.

The V call is TRBV2, the J call TRBJ2-7, with 12 bases identical to TRBD1. The CDR3 is 19 residues long. Trimming took 3 bases from V and 6 from J; bases not matched to a gene: 18. The germline gives CDR1 SNHLY, CDR2 FYNNEI. CDR3: CASSDIQGPWGTGGCEQYF. In nucleotides, the CDR3 is TGTGCCAGCAGTGATATTCAGGGCCCGTGGGGGACAGGGGGCTGCGAGCAGTACTTC.

This clonotype showed up just a few times. The chain employs TRBV6-5 and TRBJ2-5, with D possibly matching TRBD1 (5 bases). Trimming took off 0 bases at V and 6 bases at J, with 8 bases between the two ends. The length of the CDR3 is 13 residues. The germline V gene has CDR1 MNHEY and CDR2 SVGAGI. In DNA, the CDR3 is TGTGCCAGCAGTTACTCAGACAGCCAGACCCAGTACTTC. Translation: CASSYSDSQTQYF.

This clonotype was recorded once. V and J are TRBV3-1 and TRBJ1-2; D remains unclear. The CDR3 loop spans 14 amino acids. Germline V gene lookup returns CDR1 LGHDT and CDR2 YNNKEL (reference sequence). Trimming removed 1 base from V and 5 bases from J, with 11 bases in between. The CDR3 protein is CASSQVGLEYGYTF. The CDR3, as DNA: TGTGCCAGCAGCCAAGTAGGGCTGGAATATGGCTACACCTTC.

This clonotype was seen only a few times. The chain is built from TRBV30 and TRBJ2-7; TRBD2 aligns across 12 bases. The CDR3 spans 15 residues. Trimming at V came to 3 bases and at J to 4 bases, leaving 7 bases not matched to a gene. Germline assignment: CDR1 GTSNPN and CDR2 SVGIG (reference sequence). CDR3 amino acids: CAWRAGLAGFYEQYF. CDR3 nucleotide sequence: TGTGCCTGGAGGGCAGGACTAGCGGGATTTTACGAGCAGTACTTC.

This rearrangement joins TRBV24-1 to TRBJ1-2, with 7 bases that match TRBD1. With V trimmed by 4 bases and J by 4 bases, 2 bases remained unmatched. The CDR3 is 13 amino acids. Germline loops: CDR1 KGHDR, CDR2 SFDVKD. Here the CDR3 reads CATSEDRSYGYTF. The CDR3 DNA is TGTGCCACCAGTGAGGACAGGTCCTATGGCTACACCTTC.

This clonotype appeared many times. The CDR3 loop reads CASSQGYGYTF. The CDR3 DNA sequence: TGTGCCAGCAGCCAAGGATATGGCTACACCTTC. The genes are TRBV14 and TRBJ1-2; D unclear. Germline loops: CDR1 SGHDN, CDR2 FVKESK. The germline V and J ends were trimmed by 1 base and 5 bases, with 2 bases remaining between them. The CDR3 spans 11 residues.

The chain combines TRBV12-5 with TRBJ1-6; D remains unclear. The CDR3 consists of 12 residues. Germline CDR1 and CDR2: LGHNT and FRNRAP. Trimming took off 5 bases at V and 7 bases at J, with 6 bases between the two ends. The CDR3 spells CASGTSNSPLHF. CDR3 coding DNA: TGTGCTAGTGGTACGTCCAATTCACCCCTCCACTTT. Supplemented by reference TRBV12-5 and TRBJ1-6, the full variable domain reads DARVTQTPRHKVTEMGQEVTMRCQPILGHNTVFWYRQTMMQGLELLAYFRNRAPLDDSGMPKDRFSAEMPDATLATLKIQPSEPRDSAVYFCASGTSNSPLHFGNGTRLTVT.

This clonotype has a handful of counts. The chain couples TRBV5-6 to TRBJ1-6, with a possible D match to TRBD1 (5 bases). Germline V gene sequence: CDR1 SGHDT, CDR2 YYEEEE. V was shortened by 4 bases and J by 7 bases, with 18 bases between the two germline ends. The CDR3 consists of 16 residues. CDR3 residues: CASSEDVGRENSPLHF. The CDR3 bases are TGTGCCAGCAGCGAGGACGTGGGCAGGGAGAATTCACCCCTCCACTTT.

J is TRBJ2-3 and V is TRBV4-3; the match to TRBD1 covers 7 bases. Germline values: CDR1 LGHNA, CDR2 YSLEER. The CDR3 runs 18 residues. V shed 4 bases and J 3 bases; nucleotides not matched to a gene: 16. In DNA, the CDR3 is TGCGCCAGCAGCCGAGTTGCCCTGGGGGCAGGGGGAACAGATACGCAGTATTTT. As protein: CASSRVALGAGGTDTQYF.

This clonotype has more than one count but fewer than ten. The rearrangement uses TRBV4-1 and TRBJ2-2; the match to TRBD2 covers 9 bases. CDR3 length: 18 amino acids. The V gene's germline CDR1 is MGHRA and CDR2 YSYEKL. With 0 bases clipped from V and 1 base from J, the junction kept 6 bases outside the gene matches. This CDR3 reads CASSQDWASGMNTGELFF. CDR3 in DNA: TGCGCCAGCAGCCAAGATTGGGCTAGCGGGATGAACACCGGGGAGCTGTTTTTT.

CDR3: CASSYSRGDGYTF. The CDR3 region has the DNA TGTGCCAGCAGTTACTCGAGAGGGGACGGCTACACCTTC. The rearrangement links TRBV6-5 to TRBJ1-2; D might be TRBD1 (5 bases). Germline V CDR1 and CDR2: MNHEY, SVGAGI. The CDR3 consists of 13 residues. Between the trimmed V and J ends, which lost 0 bases and 8 bases, there was a span of 10 bases.

V usage is TRBV19 and J usage is TRBJ1-6, with D tentatively TRBD1 (5 bases). Between the trimmed V and J ends, which lost 9 bases and 9 bases, there was a span of 21 bases. The CDR3 is 15 residues long. CDR1 and CDR2 from the germline V gene are LNHDA and SQIVND (reference sequence). CDR3 amino acids: CASRTGASGASPLHF. The CDR3, as DNA: TGTGCCAGCCGGACCGGGGCCTCCGGCGCTTCACCCCTCCACTTT.

V is TRBV21-1 and J is TRBJ2-3; the table's D call, TRBD1, has no DNA check behind it. TRBV21-1 represents a pseudogene. This CDR3 has 14 amino acids. CDR3 nucleotides: TGTGCCAGCAGCAAAATGCGCCCGACAGATACGCAGTATTTT. As protein: CASSKMRPTDTQYF.

V gene TRBV6-5 combines with J gene TRBJ1-3; weak D call: TRBD1 (6 bases). The CDR3 is made up of 14 amino acids. Germline V gene data show CDR1 as MNHEY and CDR2 as SVGAGI. Between the trimmed V and J ends, which lost 6 bases and 4 bases, there was a span of 13 bases. The CDR3 reads CASSSGAKGNTIYF. The CDR3 DNA sequence: TGTGCCAGCAGCTCGGGGGCGAAGGGAAACACCATATATTTT.

The chain joins TRBV6-2 or TRBV6-3 to TRBJ1-1; TRBD1 agrees at 12 bases. Germline V lookup: CDR1 MNHEY, CDR2 SVGEGT. With 2 bases clipped from V and 9 bases from J, the junction kept 7 bases outside the gene matches. The CDR3 is 15 amino acids. In nucleotides, the CDR3 is TGTGCCAGCAGTTACACCCCCGGGACAGGGGGCCAAGCTTTCTTT. Protein product: CASSYTPGTGGQAFF.

This clonotype was seen a handful of times. The rearrangement joins TRBV5-1 to TRBJ2-1; 10 bases line up with TRBD1. CDR3 length: 14 residues. V trimming: 4 bases; J trimming: 8 bases; junction bases outside the gene matches: 6. Germline CDR1 is SGHRS and CDR2 is YFSETQ. CDR3 region: CASSPRDRGDEQFF. The CDR3 DNA is TGCGCCAGCAGCCCCCGGGACAGGGGTGATGAGCAGTTCTTC.

The chain has TRBV5-4 and TRBJ2-3; 8 nucleotides align to TRBD2. Germline V lookup: CDR1 SGHNT, CDR2 YYREEE (reference sequence). Germline trimming cut 4 bases from V and 5 bases from J; bases unmatched to any gene: 3. The CDR3 extends over 13 amino acids. In nucleotides, the CDR3 is TGTGCCAGCAGCCGCCGGGGGGGAGATACGCAGTATTTT. Translating gives CASSRRGGDTQYF.

The chain combines TRBV27 with TRBJ2-2; 7 positions agree with TRBD1. From germline, CDR1 is MNHEY and CDR2 SMNVEV (reference sequence). The CDR3 extends over 16 amino acids. Unmatched junction bases numbered 7, after V lost 6 bases and J lost 0 bases. CDR3 coding DNA: TGTGCCAGCAGACGATCCGGGACAGCGAACACCGGGGAGCTGTTTTTT. Its translation is CASRRSGTANTGELFF.